What follows is one TCR beta chain and its context. Antigen unknown. The record originates from a study of OX40 agonist ivuxolimab in advanced cancers. Study at large: Dose-escalation patients' cancers were hepatocellular carcinoma, melanoma, renal cell or head and neck cancer.

This CDR3 has 15 residues. V was trimmed by 2 bases and J by 1 base, leaving 10 bases between them. Germline V gene sequence: CDR1 SGHVS, CDR2 FQNEAQ. Repertoires were generated with immunoSEQ multiplex PCR, while TCRdb's copy carries only in-frame clones and drops some. The repertoire holds approximately 76,000 clones, with about 93% as singletons. Regarding the study as a whole: Blood T cells, both CD4+ and CD8+, expanded clonally by week 6 at 0.1 to 3.0 mg/kg. CD8+ T cells (on average) carried more expanded clones than CD4+ T cells.

The clonotype originates from an adult with an advanced solid tumor such as melanoma, head and neck, liver or kidney cancer. Sequencing was performed on CD4+ or CD8+ T cells sorted from blood, taken in a trial of the OX40 agonist ivuxolimab. The chain uses TRBV7-8 and TRBJ2-3, with D perhaps matching TRBD2 (6 bases). CDR3 bases: TGTGCCAGCAGCTTATTCTCGGGGGGCACAGATACGCAGTATTTT. Translation: CASSLFSGGTDTQYF. Together with reference TRBV7-8 and TRBJ2-3, the CDR3 gives the full variable domain: GAGVSQSPRYKVAKRGQDVALRCDPISGHVSLFWYQQALGQGPEFLTYFQNEAQLDKSGLPSDRFFAERPEGSVSTLKIQRTQQEDSAVYLCASSLFSGGTDTQYFGPGTRLTVL.